The clone carrying this T cell receptor (beta chain) showed up many times. Antigen: not known. Individual cDNA molecules carried attached unique molecular identifiers. TCRdb reprocessed the 5' RACE reads with MiXCR, giving one entry per CDR3 protein. The sample lists some 28,000 distinct CDR3 sequences, 9.5% to 10% occurring once. This record comes from a study of early T cells in non-severe SARS-CoV-2 infection. Study context: From unsorted whole blood, bulk RNA was sequenced, and the chains remained unpaired. Study conclusions and caveats: Clonotype matching in VDJdb favored anti-spike CD8 responses and did not capture private and CD4 specificities.

CDR3 length: 15 residues. CDR1 is SGHTA and CDR2 is FQGNSA in the germline V gene. The V end lost 5 bases, the J end lost 0 bases, and 12 bases lay between the germline ends. This receptor was taken from an adult who was a healthcare worker with PCR-confirmed SARS-CoV-2 infection or an uninfected control (not recorded which). Sequenced material: whole blood. The V gene is TRBV7-2, the J gene TRBJ2-3; no firm D call. The CDR3 is CASSPWRSSTDTQYF. The CDR3 DNA reads as TGTGCCAGCAGCCCCTGGCGGTCTAGCACAGATACGCAGTATTTT. The full variable domain, its missing parts supplied by reference TRBV7-2 and TRBJ2-3, is GAGVSQSPSNKVTEKGKDVELRCDPISGHTALYWYRQSLGQGLEFLIYFQGNSAPDKSGLPSDRFSAERTGGSVSTLTIQRTQQEDSAVYLCASSPWRSSTDTQYFGPGTRLTVL.